What follows describes a single TCR beta chain. These data belong to a study of blood T cell repertoires in COVID-19. Study-wide background: Samples taken during acute and convalescent COVID-19 were collected in the United States, Italy and Spain.

Trimming removed 6 bases at V and 4 bases at J, with 9 bases between. CDR1 GTSNPN and CDR2 SVGIG come from the germline V gene (reference sequence). The CDR3 is made up of 12 amino acids. In the study's own analysis: Amplification of reference gene primers provided the estimated nucleated cell counts. The repertoire was sequenced with immunoSEQ multiplex PCR; TCRdb's copy has only in-frame clones and lacks some. The DNA was the basis for D and trimming; V, J and clone size are from that table. The data hold about 480,000 clones, with about nine tenths observed a single time. Individuals aged roughly 18 to 95 years were recruited from approximately 24 US areas.

Input material: PBMCs or T cells enriched from blood (not recorded which). The clonotype comes from a woman aged 55-69 years who had recovered from COVID-19. The rearrangement links TRBV30 to TRBJ1-4; D perhaps matches TRBD1 (6 bases). The chain's CDR3 is CACGQFNEKLFF. CDR3 bases: TGTGCCTGCGGACAGTTTAATGAAAAACTGTTTTTT.